This T cell receptor (beta chain) was captured by sequencing in a study of read filtering for tumor transcriptome and immune sequencing. Across the whole study: Among patients, under 20 were male and 15 or so female, aged roughly 40 to 90 (mean around 68).

From approximately 400 ng of RNA, a library with molecular barcoded alpha/delta and beta/gamma adaptors was made. MiXCR, applied by TCRdb to the reads, yields one record per CDR3 protein. The profile shows approximately 150,000 distinct CDR3 sequences, less than 15% of them singletons. In its sample, this clonotype was seen many times. V gave up 2 bases and J gave up 1 base, with 10 bases separating them. CDR1 is MNHEY and CDR2 is SVGEGT in the germline V gene. The CDR3 is made up of 15 amino acids. At the time of active disease, bone marrow was collected from every patient. V usage is TRBV6-2 or TRBV6-3 and J usage is TRBJ2-3; D is tentatively TRBD1 or TRBD2 (5 bases each). This clonotype was obtained from a donor at least 40 years old with multiple myeloma. Material for sequencing was a population of CD138-negative cells sorted from bone marrow. The CDR3 DNA reads TGTGCCAGCAGTTACGCGAGGGGCCGCACAGATACGCAGTATTTT. This encodes CASSYARGRTDTQYF.